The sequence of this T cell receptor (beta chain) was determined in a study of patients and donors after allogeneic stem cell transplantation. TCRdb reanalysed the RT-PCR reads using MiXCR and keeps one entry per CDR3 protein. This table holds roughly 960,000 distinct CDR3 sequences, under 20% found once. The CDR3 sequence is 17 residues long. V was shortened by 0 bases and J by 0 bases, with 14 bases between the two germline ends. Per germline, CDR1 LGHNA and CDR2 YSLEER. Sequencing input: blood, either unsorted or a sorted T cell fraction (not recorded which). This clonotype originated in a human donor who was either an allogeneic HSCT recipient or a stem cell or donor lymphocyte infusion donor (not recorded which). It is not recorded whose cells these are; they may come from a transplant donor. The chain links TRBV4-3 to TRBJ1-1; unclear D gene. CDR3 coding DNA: TGCGCCAGCAGCCAAGATAGTGCGGCAGTCATGAACACTGAAGCTTTCTTT. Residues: CASSQDSAAVMNTEAFF.